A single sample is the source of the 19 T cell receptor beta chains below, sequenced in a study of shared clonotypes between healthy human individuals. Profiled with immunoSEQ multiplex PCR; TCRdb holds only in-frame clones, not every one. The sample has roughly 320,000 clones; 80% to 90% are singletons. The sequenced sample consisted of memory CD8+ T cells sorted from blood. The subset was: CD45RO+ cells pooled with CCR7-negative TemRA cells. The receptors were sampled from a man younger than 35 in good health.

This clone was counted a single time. The CDR3 here is CASSERTGISNQPQHF. DNA of the CDR3: TGTGCCAGCAGTGAAAGGACAGGGATTAGCAATCAGCCCCAGCATTTT. The chain recombines TRBV28 with TRBJ1-5; TRBD1 matches at 8 bases. J was trimmed by 0 bases and V by 5 bases; bases with no gene match: 6. Germline lookup yields CDR1 MDHEN and CDR2 SYDVKM. The CDR3 covers 16 residues.

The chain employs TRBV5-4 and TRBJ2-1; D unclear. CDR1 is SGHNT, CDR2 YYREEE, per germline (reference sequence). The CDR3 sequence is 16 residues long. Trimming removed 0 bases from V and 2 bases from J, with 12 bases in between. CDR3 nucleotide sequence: TGTGCCAGCAGCTTGGCCTTGTCTGGACCCTACAATGAGCAGTTCTTC. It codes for CASSLALSGPYNEQFF.

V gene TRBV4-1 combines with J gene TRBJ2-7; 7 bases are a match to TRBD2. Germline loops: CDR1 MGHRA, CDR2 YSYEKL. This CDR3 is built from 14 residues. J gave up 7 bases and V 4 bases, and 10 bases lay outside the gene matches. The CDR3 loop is CASSPGLLFGEQYF. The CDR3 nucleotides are TGCGCCAGCAGCCCGGGACTACTCTTCGGAGAGCAGTACTTC.

The CDR3 protein is CASSSGTYPGELFF. Here the CDR3 DNA reads TGTGCCAGCAGCTCCGGGACTTACCCCGGGGAGCTGTTTTTT. This chain uses TRBV7-2 with TRBJ2-2, with TRBD2 as a possible D gene (6 bases). This CDR3 contains 14 residues. Trimming removed 4 bases at V and 6 bases at J, with 12 bases between. Germline-derived CDR1 and CDR2 are SGHTA and FQGNSA.

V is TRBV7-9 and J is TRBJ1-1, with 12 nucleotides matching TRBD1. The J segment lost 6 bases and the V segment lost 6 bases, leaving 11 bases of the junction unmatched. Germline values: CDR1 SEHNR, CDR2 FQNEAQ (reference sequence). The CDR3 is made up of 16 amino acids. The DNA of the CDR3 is TGTGCCAGCAGTTCCCGGGACAGGGGGCCTTTATCTGAAGCTTTCTTT. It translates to CASSSRDRGPLSEAFF.

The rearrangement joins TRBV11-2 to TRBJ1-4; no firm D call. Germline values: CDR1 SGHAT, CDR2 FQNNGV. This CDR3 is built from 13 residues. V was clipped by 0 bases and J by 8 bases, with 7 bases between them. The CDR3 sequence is CASSLEYGEKLFF. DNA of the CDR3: TGTGCCAGCAGCTTAGAGTACGGGGAAAAACTGTTTTTT.

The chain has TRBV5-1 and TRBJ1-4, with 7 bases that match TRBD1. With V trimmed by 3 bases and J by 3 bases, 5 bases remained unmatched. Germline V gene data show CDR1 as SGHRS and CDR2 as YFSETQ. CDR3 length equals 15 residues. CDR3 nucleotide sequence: TGCGCCAGCAGCTCGCCAGGGGGGGCTAATGAAAAACTGTTTTTT. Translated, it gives CASSSPGGANEKLFF.

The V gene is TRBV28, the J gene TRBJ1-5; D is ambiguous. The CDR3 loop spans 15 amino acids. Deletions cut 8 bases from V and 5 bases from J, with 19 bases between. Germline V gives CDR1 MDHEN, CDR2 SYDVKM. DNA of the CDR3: TGTGCCAGCCCCCTCCCTGGGGTGAAGGATCAGCCCCAGCATTTT. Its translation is CASPLPGVKDQPQHF.

For the CDR3, the DNA is TGTGCCAGCAGCTTAGTTTCGACAGGGCCCGGGGAGCTGTTTTTT. Translation gives CASSLVSTGPGELFF. The chain carries TRBV11-2 and TRBJ2-2, with TRBD1 matching over 7 bases. Germline lookup yields CDR1 SGHAT and CDR2 FQNNGV. The ends lost 1 base at V and 6 bases at J; junction bases unmatched: 5. The CDR3 runs to 15 residues.

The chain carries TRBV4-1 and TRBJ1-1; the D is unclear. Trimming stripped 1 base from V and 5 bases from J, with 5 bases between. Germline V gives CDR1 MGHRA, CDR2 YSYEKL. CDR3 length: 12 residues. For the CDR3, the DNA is TGCGCCAGCAGCCAAGGTGAGACTGAAGCTTTCTTT. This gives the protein CASSQGETEAFF.

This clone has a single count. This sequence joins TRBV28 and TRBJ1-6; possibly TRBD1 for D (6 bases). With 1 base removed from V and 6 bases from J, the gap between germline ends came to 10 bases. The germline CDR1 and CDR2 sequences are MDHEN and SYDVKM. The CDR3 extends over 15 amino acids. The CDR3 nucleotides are TGTGCCAGCAGTTTATTGGGACACATTAATTCACCCCTCCACTTT. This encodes CASSLLGHINSPLHF. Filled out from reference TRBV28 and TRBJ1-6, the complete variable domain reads DVKVTQSSRYLVKRTGEKVFLECVQDMDHENMFWYRQDPGLGLRLIYFSYDVKMKEKGDIPEGYSVSREKKERFSLILESASTNQTSMYLCASSLLGHINSPLHFGNGTRLTVT.

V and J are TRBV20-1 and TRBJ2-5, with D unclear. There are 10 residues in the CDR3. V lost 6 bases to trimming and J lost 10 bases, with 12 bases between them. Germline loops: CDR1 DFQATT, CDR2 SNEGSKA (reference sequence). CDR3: CSATTGLQYF. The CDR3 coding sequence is TGCAGTGCGACGACCGGGCTCCAGTACTTC.

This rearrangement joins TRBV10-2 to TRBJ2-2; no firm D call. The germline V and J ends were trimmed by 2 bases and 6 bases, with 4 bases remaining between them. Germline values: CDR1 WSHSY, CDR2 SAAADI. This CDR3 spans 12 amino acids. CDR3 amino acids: CASSEGSGELFF. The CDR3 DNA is TGCGCCAGCAGTGAGGGTTCCGGGGAGCTGTTTTTT.

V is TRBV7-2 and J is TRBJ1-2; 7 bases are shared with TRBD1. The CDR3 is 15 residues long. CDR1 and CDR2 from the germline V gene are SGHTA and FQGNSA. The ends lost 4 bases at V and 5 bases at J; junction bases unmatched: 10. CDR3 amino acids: CASSSWGDRVYGYTF. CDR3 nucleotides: TGTGCCAGCAGCTCCTGGGGAGACAGGGTGTATGGCTACACCTTC.

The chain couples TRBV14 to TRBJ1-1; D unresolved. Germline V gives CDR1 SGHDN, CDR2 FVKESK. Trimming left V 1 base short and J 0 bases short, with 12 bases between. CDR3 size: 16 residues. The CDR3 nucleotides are TGTGCCAGCAGCCAAGTGCTCGGCTCGATGAACACTGAAGCTTTCTTT. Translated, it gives CASSQVLGSMNTEAFF. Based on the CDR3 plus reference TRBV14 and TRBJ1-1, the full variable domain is EAGVTQFPSHSVIEKGQTVTLRCDPISGHDNLYWYRRVMGKEIKFLLHFVKESKQDESGMPNNRFLAERTGGTYSTLKVQPAELEDSGVYFCASSQVLGSMNTEAFFGQGTRLTVV.

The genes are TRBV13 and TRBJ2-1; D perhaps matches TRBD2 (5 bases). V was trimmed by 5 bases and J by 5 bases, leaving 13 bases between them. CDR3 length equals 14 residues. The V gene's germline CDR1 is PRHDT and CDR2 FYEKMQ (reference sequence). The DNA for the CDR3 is TGTGCCAGCAGCGAATCTCGGGGTCACAATGAGCAGTTCTTC. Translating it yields CASSESRGHNEQFF.

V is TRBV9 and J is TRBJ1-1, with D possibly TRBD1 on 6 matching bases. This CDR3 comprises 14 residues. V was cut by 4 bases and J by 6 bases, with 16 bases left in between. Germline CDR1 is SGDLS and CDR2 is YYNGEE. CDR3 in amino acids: CASSHRQGSAEAFF. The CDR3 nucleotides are TGTGCCAGCAGCCACCGTCAGGGGAGCGCTGAAGCTTTCTTT. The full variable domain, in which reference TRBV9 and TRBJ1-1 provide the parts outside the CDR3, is DSGVTQTPKHLITATGQRVTLRCSPRSGDLSVYWYQQSLDQGLQFLIQYYNGEERAKGNILERFSAQQFPDLHSELNLSSLELGDSALYFCASSHRQGSAEAFFGQGTRLTVV.

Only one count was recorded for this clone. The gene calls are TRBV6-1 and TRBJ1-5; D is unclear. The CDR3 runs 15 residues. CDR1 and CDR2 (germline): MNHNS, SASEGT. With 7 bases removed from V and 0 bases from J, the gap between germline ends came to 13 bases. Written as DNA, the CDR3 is TGTGCCAGCAATCCCCGGGAAGGTAGCAATCAGCCCCAGCATTTT. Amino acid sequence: CASNPREGSNQPQHF.

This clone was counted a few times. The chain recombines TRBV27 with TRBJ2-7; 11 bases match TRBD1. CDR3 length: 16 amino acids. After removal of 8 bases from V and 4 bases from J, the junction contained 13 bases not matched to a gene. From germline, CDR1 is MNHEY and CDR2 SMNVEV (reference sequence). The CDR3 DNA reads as TGTGCCAGCTCTCTTTTGGGGGGACAGGGGGTGTACGAGCAGTACTTC. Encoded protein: CASSLLGGQGVYEQYF.